Each of the 7 T cell receptor beta chains below was sequenced from the same sample in a study of cytomegalovirus exposure and HLA in healthy donors. PCR amplification relied on 60 Vbeta primers (plus 13 Jbeta primers). TCRdb's table, derived via immunoSEQ multiplex PCR, lists solely in-frame clones and lacks some. The sample records approximately 150,000 clones, about 80% being singletons. Input material: PBMCs. These receptors were obtained from a woman aged 40 to 50 in good health and CMV-seronegative.

This clone has only one observation. V usage is TRBV15 and J usage is TRBJ2-6, with 11 bases identical to TRBD1. Germline lookup yields CDR1 LNHNV and CDR2 YYDKDF (reference sequence). The CDR3 length is 19 residues. Trimming took 3 bases from V and 2 from J; bases not matched to a gene: 9. Here the CDR3 reads CATSSLRGTGGTGANVLTF. CDR3 coding DNA: TGTGCCACCAGCAGCTTAAGGGGGACAGGGGGGACTGGGGCCAACGTCCTGACTTTC.

This chain uses TRBV16 with TRBJ1-1, with D maybe TRBD1 (5 bases). This CDR3 contains 13 residues. Looked up from germline, CDR1 is KGHSY and CDR2 is FQNENV. With 5 bases removed from V and 1 base from J, the gap between germline ends came to 8 bases. This CDR3 reads CASSFQGNTEAFF. The CDR3 DNA sequence: TGTGCCAGCAGCTTCCAGGGGAACACTGAAGCTTTCTTT.

The J gene is TRBJ2-7, the V gene TRBV15, with TRBD1 identical over 7 bases. CDR1 is LNHNV, CDR2 YYDKDF, per germline (reference sequence). V shed 2 bases and J 3 bases; nucleotides not matched to a gene: 7. The CDR3 runs to 15 residues. The CDR3 reads CATSRRGQGDYEQYF. The DNA for the CDR3 is TGTGCCACCAGCAGACGGGGCCAGGGGGACTACGAGCAGTACTTC. Complete variable domain (other parts from reference TRBV15 and TRBJ2-7): DAMVIQNPRYQVTQFGKPVTLSCSQTLNHNVMYWYQQKSSQAPKLLFHYYDKDFNNEADTPDNFQSRRPNTSFCFLDIRSPGLGDTAMYLCATSRRGQGDYEQYFGPGTRLTVT.

The CDR3 reads CASSHRQGRDIQYF. CDR3 DNA: TGCGCCAGCAGCCATAGACAGGGCAGGGACATTCAGTACTTC. This chain links TRBV4-3 with TRBJ2-4, with 7 bases fitting TRBD1. V shed 3 bases, J shed 8 bases, and the junction held 7 bases outside the gene matches. This CDR3 has 14 residues. CDR1 LGHNA and CDR2 YSLEER come from the germline V gene.

The chain links TRBV9 to TRBJ1-2; D not resolved. The CDR3 sequence is 15 residues long. Trimming pared 2 bases from V and 6 bases from J, leaving 17 bases between. CDR1 and CDR2 from the germline V gene are SGDLS and YYNGEE. The CDR3 DNA sequence: TGTGCCAGCAGCGTTTCTGGCGCAAGACAAAATGGCTACACCTTC. Its translation: CASSVSGARQNGYTF.

The V gene is TRBV15, the J gene TRBJ2-5, with D possibly TRBD2 on 7 matching bases. This CDR3 region has 15 residues. Germline loops: CDR1 LNHNV, CDR2 YYDKDF (reference sequence). Trimming left V 4 bases short and J 2 bases short, with 14 bases between. CDR3: CATSTTKGGQETQYF. The CDR3 DNA reads TGTGCCACCAGCACAACCAAGGGGGGGCAAGAGACCCAGTACTTC.

There are a few counts of this clone. The chain couples TRBV18 to TRBJ2-7, with TRBD2 matching 10 bases. This CDR3 region has 18 residues. After removal of 2 bases from V and 1 base from J, the junction contained 11 bases not matched to a gene. CDR1 KGHSH and CDR2 LQKENI come from the germline V gene. DNA for the CDR3: TGTGCCAGCTCACCAGAGGGACTAGCGAGGTTGAGGTCCTACGAGCAGTACTTC. Translated, it gives CASSPEGLARLRSYEQYF.